The 9 T cell receptor beta chains given below trace back to one sample, sequenced in a study of blood T cell repertoires in COVID-19 (TCRdb year 2020). Libraries were constructed by the immunoSEQ multiplex PCR assay. TCRdb's version of the immuneACCESS table is confined to in-frame rearrangements and falls short of the full clone set. An unresolved V gene accounts for under half of the shortfall where checked; the remainder is of unknown origin. This sample lists nearly 250,000 clones; roughly four fifths were detected once. The ten largest clonotypes hold around 1.8% of the sample. Specimen: peripheral blood. Every receptor here comes from a woman at least 80 years old with acute or convalescent COVID-19.

The chain couples TRBV3-1 (or the pseudogene TRBV3-2) to TRBJ2-3; D is unresolved. Trimming took 1 base from V and 2 from J, leaving 13 bases between them. CDR1 and CDR2 (germline): LGHDT, YNNKEL (reference sequence). The CDR3 consists of 16 residues. The CDR3: CASSQVLASPTDTQYF. The CDR3 DNA reads TGTGCCAGCAGCCAAGTCCTGGCTAGTCCCACAGATACGCAGTATTTT.

The gene calls are TRBV7-3 and TRBJ2-7; 11 nucleotides match TRBD2. Germline V gene data show CDR1 as SGHTA and CDR2 as FQGTGA. V dropped 4 bases and J dropped 3; count of bases not matched to a gene: 2. This CDR3 is 14 amino acids long. The CDR3 bases are TGTGCCAGCAGCTCCGGGACTAGCGGCTACGAGCAGTACTTC. This encodes CASSSGTSGYEQYF.

This clone was observed a few times. The V and J genes are TRBV10-3 and TRBJ1-4, with D perhaps matching TRBD1 (5 bases). The germline gives CDR1 ENHRY, CDR2 SYGVKD. The V end lost 10 bases, the J end lost 5 bases, and 26 bases lay between the germline ends. This CDR3 comprises 17 residues. The CDR3 is CASSESQGGGLNEKLFF. CDR3 DNA sequence: TGTGCCAGTAGCGAATCTCAGGGAGGAGGGCTCAATGAAAAACTGTTTTTT.

This chain joins TRBV6-4 and TRBJ1-1; D call uncertain. V shed 4 bases and J shed 3 bases, with 15 bases lying between them. This CDR3 has 15 residues. In germline, CDR1 is MRHNA, CDR2 SNTAGT. The CDR3 DNA reads TGTGCCAGCAGTGCTCTTCGGAGGGCCGACACTGAAGCTTTCTTT. Protein: CASSALRRADTEAFF.

The chain combines TRBV29-1 with TRBJ1-4; D not certain. Germline V gene data show CDR1 as SQVTM and CDR2 as ANQGSEA. CDR3 length: 15 amino acids. Trimming removed 2 bases at V and 3 bases at J, with 13 bases between. The CDR3 spells CSVEMTLGANEKLFF. The DNA of the CDR3 is TGCAGCGTTGAAATGACATTAGGCGCTAATGAAAAACTGTTTTTT.

The V gene is TRBV29-1, the J gene TRBJ2-5; D unresolved. The V and J ends lost 6 bases and 1 base respectively, with 12 bases between them. The CDR3 extends over 13 amino acids. Germline CDR1 reads SQVTM; CDR2 reads ANQGSEA. The CDR3 bases are TGCAGCGTCGACATCTCCGCCCAAGAGACCCAGTACTTC. This codes for CSVDISAQETQYF.

The V and J genes are TRBV10-3 and TRBJ2-7; D is undetermined. Trimming left V 4 bases short and J 2 bases short, with 15 bases between. Germline-derived CDR1 and CDR2 are ENHRY and SYGVKD. The CDR3 has 15 amino acids. CDR3 DNA sequence: TGTGCCATCAGTGGAAAGGTTGACCGGGCCTACGAGCAGTACTTC. It translates to CAISGKVDRAYEQYF.

The V and J genes are TRBV30 and TRBJ2-6, with a weak D call TRBD2 (6 bases). V was cut by 3 bases and J by 2 bases, with 11 bases left in between. CDR1 GTSNPN and CDR2 SVGIG come from the germline V gene (reference sequence). The CDR3 totals 15 residues. The CDR3 sequence: CAWRNPGAGANVLTF. The CDR3 region has the DNA TGTGCCTGGAGGAACCCGGGGGCTGGGGCCAACGTCCTGACTTTC.

The rearrangement joins TRBV25-1 to TRBJ2-3, with a weak D call TRBD2 (5 bases). CDR3 length: 13 amino acids. Germline assignment: CDR1 MGHDK and CDR2 SYGVNS. The germline V and J ends were trimmed by 4 bases and 4 bases, with 9 bases remaining between them. CDR3 bases: TGTGCCAGCAGTGGTGTCGGGGCAGATACGCAGTATTTT. Protein sequence: CASSGVGADTQYF.